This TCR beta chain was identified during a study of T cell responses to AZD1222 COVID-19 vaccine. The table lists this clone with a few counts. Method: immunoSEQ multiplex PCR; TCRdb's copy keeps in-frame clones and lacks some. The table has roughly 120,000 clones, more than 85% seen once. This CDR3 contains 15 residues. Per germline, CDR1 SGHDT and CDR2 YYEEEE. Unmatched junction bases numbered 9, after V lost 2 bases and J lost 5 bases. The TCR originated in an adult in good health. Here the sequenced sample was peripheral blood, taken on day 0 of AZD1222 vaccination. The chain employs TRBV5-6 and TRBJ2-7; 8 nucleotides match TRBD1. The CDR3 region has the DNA TGTGCCAGCAGCTTCACAGGGGGATATGTTAACGAGCAGTACTTC. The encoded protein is CASSFTGGYVNEQYF. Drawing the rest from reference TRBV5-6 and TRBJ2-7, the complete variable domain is DAGVTQSPTHLIKTRGQQVTLRCSPKSGHDTVSWYQQALGQGPQFIFQYYEEEERQRGNFPDRFSGHQFPNYSSELNVNALLLGDSALYLCASSFTGGYVNEQYFGPGTRLTVT.